What follows are 4 T cell receptor beta chains derived from one specimen sequenced in a study of human T cells and chemical hapten exposure. TCRdb ran MiXCR on the RACE reads and lists one entry per CDR3 protein. This table has approximately 100,000 distinct CDR3 sequences, 8% to 10% appearing once. Specified time point: pre-sensitization, week 0. The sample's treatment: therapeutic diphenylcyclopropenone sensitization with weekly scalp DPC. This specimen consisted of whole blood, obtained in connection with sensitization to the hapten diphenylcyclopropenone (DPC). Receptors were obtained from a woman aged 40 to 50 with alopecia areata. Some clones in this sample may be carry-over from other donors' samples.

On this clonotype: Germline and junction disagree at one end, which may indicate a read error. The chain joins TRBV6-6 to TRBJ2-2; 9 nucleotides line up with TRBD1. The CDR3 runs 15 residues. Per germline, CDR1 MNHNY and CDR2 SVGAGI (reference sequence). The CDR3 reads CASSDSGTGTGELFF. CDR3 DNA sequence: TGTGCCAGCAGTGACTCCGGGACAGGGACCGGGGAGCTGTTTTTT.

The CDR3 nucleotides read TGCAGCGTTGAAGCAGGGATATACACTGAAGCTTTCTTT. Translated, it gives CSVEAGIYTEAFF. V and J are TRBV29-1 and TRBJ1-1; perhaps TRBD1 as D (5 bases). The germline CDR1 and CDR2 sequences are SQVTM and ANQGSEA. The CDR3 loop spans 13 amino acids. The V end lost 1 base, the J end lost 3 bases, and 9 bases lay between the germline ends.

At least ten counts were recorded for this clonotype. J is TRBJ1-6 and V is TRBV20-1, with 7 bases aligning to TRBD1. This CDR3 is 13 amino acids long. Germline V gives CDR1 DFQATT, CDR2 SNEGSKA (reference sequence). Losses at the gene ends were 0 bases for V and 13 bases for J; bases not matched to a gene: 6. The CDR3 loop is CSAREDRIPPLHF. For the CDR3, the DNA is TGCAGTGCTAGAGAGGACAGGATACCTCCCCTCCACTTT.

The V gene is TRBV5-1, the J gene TRBJ1-6; 8 nucleotides line up with TRBD1. V lost 0 bases, J lost 1 base, and 0 bases stayed unmatched. Germline V CDR1 and CDR2: SGHRS, YFSETQ. CDR3 length: 16 residues. The DNA for the CDR3 is TGCGCCAGCAGCTTGGGGACAGGGTCCTATAATTCACCCCTCCACTTT. Its translation is CASSLGTGSYNSPLHF.